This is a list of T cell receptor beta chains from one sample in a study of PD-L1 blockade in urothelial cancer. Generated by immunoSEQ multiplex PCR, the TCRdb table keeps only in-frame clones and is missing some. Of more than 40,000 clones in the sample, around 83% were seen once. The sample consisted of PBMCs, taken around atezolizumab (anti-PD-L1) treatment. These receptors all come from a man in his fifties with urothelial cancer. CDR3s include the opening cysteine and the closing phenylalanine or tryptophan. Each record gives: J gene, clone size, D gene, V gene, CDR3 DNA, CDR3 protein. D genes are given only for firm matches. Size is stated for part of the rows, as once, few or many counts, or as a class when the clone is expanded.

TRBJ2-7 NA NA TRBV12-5 TGTGCTAGTGGTTTGTCTAGGGGTGAGCAGTACTTC CASGLSRGEQYF
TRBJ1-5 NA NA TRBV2 TGTGCCGGGAACAGGGATGGTGGTCAGCCCCAGCATTTT CAGNRDGGQPQHF
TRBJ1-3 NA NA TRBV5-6 TGTGCCAGCAGCCTCCCTACGGGGTCTGGAAACACCATATATTTT CASSLPTGSGNTIYF
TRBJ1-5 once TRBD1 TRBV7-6 TGTGCCAGCAGCAGGGGACAGGGCCTCAATCAGCCCCAGCATTTT CASSRGQGLNQPQHF
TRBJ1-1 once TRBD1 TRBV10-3 TGTGCCATCGGGTCCTTACAGGGGGGGAACACTGAAGCTTTCTTT CAIGSLQGGNTEAFF
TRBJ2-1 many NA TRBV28 TGTGCCAGCAGTTTACGGGCGGGTGAGCAGTTCTTC CASSLRAGEQFF
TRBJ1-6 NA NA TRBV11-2 TGTGCCAGCAGCTTAGAGGGAGACTCCTATAATTCACCCCTCCACTTT CASSLEGDSYNSPLHF
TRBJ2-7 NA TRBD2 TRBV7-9 TGTGCCAGCAGCGCACAAAGCGGGAGCTCCTACGAGCAGTACTTC CASSAQSGSSYEQYF
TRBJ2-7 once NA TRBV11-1 TGTGCCAGCAGCCCCCGGGAGAGAGTGATCGAGCAGTACTTC CASSPRERVIEQYF
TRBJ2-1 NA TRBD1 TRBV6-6 TGTGCCAGCAGTTACGGACAGGTGGGGATAAATGAGCAGTTCTTC CASSYGQVGINEQFF
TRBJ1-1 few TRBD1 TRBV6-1 TGTGCCAGCAGTGAAGCACAGGGGGCGATTGCTGAAGCTTTCTTT CASSEAQGAIAEAFF
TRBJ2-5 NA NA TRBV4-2 TGTGCCAGCAGCCAAGATAGGGGGGGGGCCGTGGAGACCCAGTACTTC CASSQDRGGAVETQYF
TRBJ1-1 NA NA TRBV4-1 TGCGCCAGCAGCCAAGGCCTCGGGATGGGGAACACTGAAGCTTTCTTT CASSQGLGMGNTEAFF
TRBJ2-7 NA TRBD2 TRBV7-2 TGTGCCAGCAGCTTAGGAACTAGCGTCACCTACGAGCAGTACTTC CASSLGTSVTYEQYF
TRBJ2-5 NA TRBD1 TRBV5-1 TGCGCCAGCAGCCCGCAGGGGGTCCAAGAGACCCAGTACTTC CASSPQGVQETQYF
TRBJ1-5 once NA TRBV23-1 TGCGCCAGCAGTCAACCCAAATGGGCGACAACGCGCAATCAGCCCCAGCATTTT CASSQPKWATTRNQPQHF
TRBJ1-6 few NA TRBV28 TGTGCCAGCAGTGGGCCGGGGGGGGCCCTCCACTTT CASSGPGGALHF
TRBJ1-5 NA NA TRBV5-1 TGCGCCAGCAGCGAGGGCGGCAATCAGCCCCAGCATTTT CASSEGGNQPQHF
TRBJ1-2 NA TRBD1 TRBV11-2 TGTGCCAGCAGTCCCTTCGACAGGGAAGGTACCGGCTACACCTTC CASSPFDREGTGYTF